This T cell receptor (beta chain) was identified in a study of blood T cell repertoires in COVID-19. In the study overall: COVID-19 samples from acute and convalescent phases originated in the United States, Italy and Spain.

Germline-derived CDR1 and CDR2 are KGHSH and LQKENI. The CDR3 runs to 17 residues. V was clipped by 0 bases and J by 8 bases; unmatched bases: 11. Libraries were prepared by immunoSEQ multiplex PCR; TCRdb keeps only in-frame clonotypes and omits some of them. The sample yields tens of thousands of clones, approximately 86% seen once. Input material: peripheral blood. This clonotype was obtained from a man at least 80 years old with COVID-19, enrolled during active disease. The chain combines TRBV18 with TRBJ1-5; TRBD1 agrees at 9 bases. As DNA, the CDR3 is TGTGCCAGCTCACCACCACCACTGGGACAGGGTAATGAGCCCCAGCATTTT. It specifies CASSPPPLGQGNEPQHF.